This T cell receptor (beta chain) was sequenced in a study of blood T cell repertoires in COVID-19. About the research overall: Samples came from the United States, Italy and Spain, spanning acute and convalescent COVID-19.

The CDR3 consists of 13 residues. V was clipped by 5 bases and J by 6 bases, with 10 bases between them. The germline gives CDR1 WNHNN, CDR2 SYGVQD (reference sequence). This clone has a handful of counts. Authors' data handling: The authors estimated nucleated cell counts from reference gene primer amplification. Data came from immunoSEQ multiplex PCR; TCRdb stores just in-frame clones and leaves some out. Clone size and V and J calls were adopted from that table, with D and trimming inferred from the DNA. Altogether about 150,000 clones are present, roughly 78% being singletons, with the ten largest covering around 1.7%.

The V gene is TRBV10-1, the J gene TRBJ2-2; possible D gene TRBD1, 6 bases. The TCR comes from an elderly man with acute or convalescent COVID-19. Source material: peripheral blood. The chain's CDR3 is CASSSDRPGELFF. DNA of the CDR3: TGCGCCAGCAGTTCGGACAGACCCGGGGAGCTGTTTTTT.